The clone carrying this TCR beta chain was counted ten times or more. The data derive from a study of T cells after yellow fever vaccination. Overall study context: In the case of low-cell-number fractions, SMART-Seq v4 Ultra Low Input was used for preparation.

TCRdb analysed the 5' RACE reads with MiXCR anew, one entry per CDR3 protein. Of 99,000 or so distinct CDR3 sequences in the sample, less than 6% were seen once. The length of the CDR3 is 14 residues. With 6 bases removed from V and 0 bases from J, the gap between germline ends came to 9 bases. Germline-derived CDR1 and CDR2 are MGHRA and YSYEKL. The sample was CD8+ T cells sorted from PBMCs, taken 10 days after the yellow fever booster vaccination. The sequence was collected from a man between 18 and 29 years old who received the YFV17D yellow fever vaccine. J is TRBJ1-3 and V is TRBV4-1; D is uncertain. The CDR3 DNA reads as TGCGCCAGCAGGCACATGAGCTCTGGAAACACCATATATTTT. Residues: CASRHMSSGNTIYF.